This T cell receptor beta chain was captured by sequencing in a study of T-cell reconstitution after alpha-beta-depleted transplantation in children. TCRbeta library construction was performed incorporating unique molecular identifiers. TCRdb processed the PCR reads anew with MiXCR; each CDR3 protein has one entry. The top ten hold 2% to 3% of the sample, which has about 500,000 distinct CDR3 sequences, around a third seen once. The CDR3 totals 15 residues. This clonotype was sampled from a human donor who donated a stem cell graft to a child with aplastic anemia. The chain uses TRBV21-1 and TRBJ1-2; the DNA was not compared with TRBD1, the D call given in the table. TRBV21-1 is recorded as a pseudogene. The specimen was PBMCs from the stem cell graft donor, collected from the stem cell graft. CDR3 region: CASSTCDRGAYGYTF. DNA of the CDR3: TGTGCCAGCAGCACCTGCGACAGGGGGGCCTATGGCTACACCTTC.